This T cell receptor beta chain is from a study of blood T cells in healthy people across ages. Combining a sample-barcoded 5' primer with a J-beta primer mix, a second PCR ran for about 7 to 11 cycles. In TCRdb, the 5' RACE reads were re-called with MiXCR into one record per CDR3 protein. The data hold hundreds of thousands of distinct CDR3 sequences, with approximately 60% observed a single time. The germline V and J ends were trimmed by 6 bases and 7 bases, with 24 bases remaining between them. There are 17 residues in the CDR3. Germline loops: CDR1 MNHNY, CDR2 SVGAGI (reference sequence). J is TRBJ1-4 and V is TRBV6-6; no clear D. Sequenced input: blood. This clonotype was sampled from a man aged 40-49 years in good health. Here the CDR3 reads CASSPPGRLVRSEKLFF. The CDR3 coding sequence is TGTGCCAGCAGCCCCCCCGGCAGGCTCGTGCGCAGTGAAAAACTGTTTTTT.